This T cell receptor (beta chain) was identified during a study of T cells in Graves' hyperthyroidism and ophthalmopathy. It was RNA transcripts that yielded the amplified TCR beta CDR3 regions. Primed by the HTBI set, a first-round RT-PCR was run on the TCR CDR3. In TCRdb, the multiplex PCR reads were re-called with MiXCR into one record per CDR3 protein. The table has about 640,000 distinct CDR3 sequences, about 45% seen once; the top ten hold about 7%. As to this clonotype: Its antigen remains unknown. A read error may produce the germline difference seen at one junction end.

Whole-study results and caveats: Blood also contained most expanded thyroid clonotypes above 0.001.

Material for sequencing was peripheral blood or thyroid tissue (not recorded which). The sequence came from an adult man with Graves' disease, either hyperthyroidism or ophthalmopathy (not recorded which).

The CDR3 DNA follows: TGTGCCAGTAGTATGAGGCAGGCGTCCTACGTGCAGTACTTC. Encoded protein: CASSMRQASYVQYF. The genes are TRBV19 and TRBJ2-7, with D unresolved. This CDR3 is built from 14 residues. Germline V gene lookup returns CDR1 LNHDA and CDR2 SQIVND (reference sequence).